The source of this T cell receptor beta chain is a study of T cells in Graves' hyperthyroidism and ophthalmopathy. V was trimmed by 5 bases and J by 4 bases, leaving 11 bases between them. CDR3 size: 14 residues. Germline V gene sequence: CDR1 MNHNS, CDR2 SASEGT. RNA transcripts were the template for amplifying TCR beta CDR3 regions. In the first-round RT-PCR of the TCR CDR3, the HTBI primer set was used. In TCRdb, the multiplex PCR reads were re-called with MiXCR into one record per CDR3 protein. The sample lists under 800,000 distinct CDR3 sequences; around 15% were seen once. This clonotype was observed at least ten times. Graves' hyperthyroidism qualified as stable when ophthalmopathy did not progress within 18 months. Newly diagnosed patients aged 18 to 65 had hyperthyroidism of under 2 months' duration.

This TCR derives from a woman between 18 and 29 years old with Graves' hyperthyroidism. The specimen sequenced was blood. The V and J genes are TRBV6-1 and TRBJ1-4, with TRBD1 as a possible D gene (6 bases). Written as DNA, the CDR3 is TGTGCCAGCAGTTGGGGGCACGATAATGAAAAACTGTTTTTT. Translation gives CASSWGHDNEKLFF.